This T cell receptor (beta chain) was identified during a study of cytomegalovirus exposure and HLA in healthy donors. Germline V CDR1 and CDR2: MNHNS, SASEGT. The CDR3 covers 13 residues. V shed 11 bases, J shed 2 bases, and the junction held 9 bases outside the gene matches. Of note for this clone: What it recognizes is unknown.

60 Vbeta and 13 Jbeta primers were used in PCR. In the original processing: An analysis that came later counted roughly 80 million unique TCR beta chains, approximately 9.9 million shared. Sequencing was performed with immunoSEQ multiplex PCR; in TCRdb, only in-frame clones are kept and a portion is missing. D and trimming were read from the DNA, whereas the V and J calls and clone size are those reported in that table. The profile covers roughly 80,000 clones, with 70% to 80% appearing a single time and more than 2.5% taken by the ten largest. General study points: Later on, a genetic analysis was performed. It linked a missense variant in DCLRE1C with V- and J-gene trimming of TCR beta.

The sequencing sample was made of PBMCs. The chain uses TRBV6-1 and TRBJ2-7; 7 bases match TRBD1. The TCR originated in a man aged 50 to 59 in good health and CMV-seropositive. The chain's CDR3 is CAGDTGDPYEQYF. The CDR3 DNA sequence: TGTGCCGGAGACACAGGGGACCCCTACGAGCAGTACTTC.